This T cell receptor beta chain comes out of a study of PD-1 blockade in classical Hodgkin lymphoma. General observations from the study: By C4D1 there was a significant rise in CD4+ TCR diversity but not in CD8+ TCR diversity.

Sequenced by immunoSEQ multiplex PCR; TCRdb stores in-frame clones only, minus some. The top ten clones hold 6.2% of a sample with fewer than 30,000 clones, roughly 80% of them seen once. This sample's time point: cycle 4 day 1 (C4D1), after around six weeks of nivolumab. Exposure to brentuximab vedotin varied, and each patient had relapsed following autologous stem cell transplantation. Reported best responses ranged across complete response, partial response or progressive disease. For this clone: Its antigen remains unknown.

The TCR comes from a human donor with classical Hodgkin lymphoma. The starting material was peripheral blood mononuclear cells (PBMCs), obtained before the fourth cycle of nivolumab.

CDR3 nucleotides: TGTGCCAGCAGTTGGGCTAGCGGGATTATGAATGAGCAGTTCTTC. Protein sequence: CASSWASGIMNEQFF. The chain joins TRBV6-5 to TRBJ2-1, with TRBD2 matching 9 bases. V shed 4 bases and J 7 bases; nucleotides not matched to a gene: 8. The germline CDR1 and CDR2 sequences are MNHEY and SVGAGI. CDR3 length: 15 residues.